Listed below are T cell receptor beta chains from one sample, sequenced in a study of PD-1 blockade in classical Hodgkin lymphoma. Measured with immunoSEQ multiplex PCR; TCRdb has only the in-frame clones, and not every one. The table lists 70,000 or so clones, over 90% of them singletons. Sequencing was carried out using peripheral blood mononuclear cells (PBMCs). The source of these receptors is a human donor with classical Hodgkin lymphoma. Each CDR3 is given with its conserved first and last residue. D genes are given only for firm matches. Size values are once, few and many counts, or a class for expanded clones, and some rows have none.

clone_size	d_call	j_call	v_call	cdr3_nt	cdr3_aa
NA	NA	TRBJ2-4	TRBV28	TGTGCCAGCAGCCTCGGGGGAAACATTCAGTACTTC	CASSLGGNIQYF
NA	NA	TRBJ2-1	TRBV6-6	TGTGCCAGCGGGGCGAGAGGGATTTCCTACAATGAGCAGTTCTTC	CASGARGISYNEQFF
once	NA	TRBJ1-2	TRBV27	TGTGCCAGCAGTACCTATCCTCAATTCGGTGGCTACACCTTC	CASSTYPQFGGYTF
NA	NA	TRBJ1-1	TRBV29-1	TGCAGCGTTGAAGGGGGGGGTACTGAAGCTTTCTTT	CSVEGGGTEAFF
NA	NA	TRBJ2-7	TRBV30	TGTGCCTGGAGTCAGGCGGACGAGCAGTACTTC	CAWSQADEQYF
once	NA	TRBJ1-6	TRBV6-1	TGTGCCAGCAGTGCCCGGATGTCCGTGGGTTCACCCCTCCACTTT	CASSARMSVGSPLHF
once	NA	TRBJ1-5	TRBV2	TGTGCCAGCAGCTCGGTCACAGACTACAATCAGCCCCAGCATTTT	CASSSVTDYNQPQHF
NA	TRBD2	TRBJ2-1	TRBV9	TGTGCCAGCAGCCAGACGGGGACTAGCGGGGTAAATGAGCAGTTCTTC	CASSQTGTSGVNEQFF
NA	TRBD2	TRBJ2-7	TRBV7-6	TGTGCCAGCAGCTTATCTCAGGGAGGGCCCTACGAGCAGTACTTC	CASSLSQGGPYEQYF
NA	NA	TRBJ1-5	TRBV19	TGTGCCAGTAGTATAAAAGGATCAAGCAATCAGCCCCAGCATTTT	CASSIKGSSNQPQHF